The text below deals with one T cell receptor (beta chain). TCRdb re-called the 5' RACE reads with MiXCR, one entry per CDR3 protein. This table holds 350,000 to 450,000 distinct CDR3 sequences, under 30% found once. The data originate from a study of T-cell memory formation after mild COVID-19. V was clipped by 4 bases and J by 5 bases, with 6 bases between them. The germline V gene has CDR1 MNHEY and CDR2 SVGAGI. The CDR3 contains 12 residues. Sequenced: PBMCs or a T cell subset sorted from them (not recorded which). This sequence originates from an adult woman who had mild COVID-19 (a few samples of this study predate the infection). Cell type and time point are not known. The chain combines TRBV6-5 with TRBJ2-1; D is ambiguous. The CDR3 loop is CASSSANNEQFF. The DNA of the CDR3 is TGTGCCAGCAGTTCCGCCAACAATGAGCAGTTCTTC.